Shown below are 29 T cell receptor beta chains from a single sample sequenced in a study of blood T cell repertoires in COVID-19. Only in-frame clones appear in the TCRdb table, and some are missing; sequencing was by immunoSEQ multiplex PCR. In the table there are more than 70,000 clones, roughly 87% of which are singletons. Sequencing was carried out using peripheral blood. Receptors were obtained from a man aged 45-65 years with acute or convalescent COVID-19.

The V and J genes are TRBV10-3 and TRBJ2-1, with 10 bases identical to TRBD2. In germline, CDR1 is ENHRY, CDR2 SYGVKD. The CDR3 sequence is 17 residues long. Trimming cost V 3 bases and J 5 bases; bases outside gene matches: 10. The CDR3 loop reads CAISDPSVAGGNNEQFF. DNA of the CDR3: TGTGCCATCAGTGACCCTTCTGTAGCGGGGGGTAACAATGAGCAGTTCTTC.

The rearrangement uses TRBV30 and TRBJ2-3; TRBD1 aligns across 9 bases. V lost 8 bases, J lost 4 bases, and 7 bases stayed unmatched. The CDR3 extends over 13 amino acids. Germline-derived CDR1 and CDR2 are GTSNPN and SVGIG (reference sequence). The CDR3 reads CAGQGRLPDTQYF. The CDR3 nucleotides are TGTGCCGGACAGGGGAGGCTCCCAGATACGCAGTATTTT.

The chain combines TRBV3-1 (or the pseudogene TRBV3-2) with TRBJ1-1; unclear D gene. The germline CDR1 and CDR2 sequences are LGHDT and YNNKEL (reference sequence). The CDR3 spans 13 residues. The V and J ends lost 4 bases and 2 bases respectively, with 8 bases between them. The CDR3 DNA sequence: TGTGCCAGCAGCCCCTGGACTAACACTGAAGCTTTCTTT. Protein sequence: CASSPWTNTEAFF.

The rearrangement joins TRBV11-2 to TRBJ1-4, with 11 bases that match TRBD1. This CDR3 has 14 amino acids. The junction had 3 bases not matched to a gene; V was cut back by 3 bases and J by 9 bases. In germline, CDR1 is SGHAT, CDR2 FQNNGV. The chain's CDR3 is CASSLGTGGKKLFF. CDR3 in DNA: TGTGCCAGCAGCTTGGGGACAGGGGGGAAAAAACTGTTTTTT.

The rearrangement joins TRBV19 to TRBJ2-2; 8 nucleotides match TRBD1. The CDR3 is made up of 14 amino acids. Trimming at V came to 8 bases and at J to 6 bases, leaving 8 bases not matched to a gene. Germline-derived CDR1 and CDR2 are LNHDA and SQIVND (reference sequence). The DNA of the CDR3 is TGTGCCAGTCAGGGGGCGGGTTTCGCCGGGGAGCTGTTTTTT. It specifies CASQGAGFAGELFF. Full variable domain (missing parts from reference TRBV19 and TRBJ2-2): DGGITQSPKYLFRKEGQNVTLSCEQNLNHDAMYWYRQDPGQGLRLIYYSQIVNDFQKGDIAEGYSVSREKKESFPLTVTSAQKNPTAFYLCASQGAGFAGELFFGEGSRLTVL.

V is TRBV7-9 and J is TRBJ2-5; 12 bases are shared with TRBD2. CDR1 is SEHNR, CDR2 FQNEAQ, per germline (reference sequence). J was trimmed by 2 bases and V by 5 bases; bases with no gene match: 3. The CDR3 totals 15 residues. The DNA for the CDR3 is TGTGCCAGCAGCAGACTAGCGGGGGCTCAAGAGACCCAGTACTTC. This codes for CASSRLAGAQETQYF.

The V call is TRBV5-1, the J call TRBJ1-2; TRBD1 might be the D (5 bases). V was trimmed by 0 bases and J by 0 bases, leaving 9 bases between them. This CDR3 has 15 amino acids. The germline V gene encodes CDR1 SGHRS and CDR2 YFSETQ. This CDR3 reads CASSLGLGANYGYTF. CDR3 sequence (DNA): TGCGCCAGCAGCTTGGGTCTAGGGGCTAACTATGGCTACACCTTC.

The V gene is TRBV2, the J gene TRBJ2-7, with TRBD1 as a possible D gene (6 bases). Germline CDR1 reads SNHLY; CDR2 reads FYNNEI. The CDR3 length is 12 residues. Trimming shortened V by 8 bases and J by 3 bases, and 11 bases separated the two germline ends. CDR3 loop: CASGGQNYEQYF. In DNA form, the CDR3 reads TGTGCCAGCGGAGGACAGAACTACGAGCAGTACTTC.

The V gene is TRBV6-1, the J gene TRBJ2-3; D is possibly TRBD2 (6 bases). CDR1 and CDR2 (germline): MNHNS, SASEGT. Trimming cost V 0 bases and J 11 bases, with 6 bases left between them. The CDR3 spans 11 residues. The CDR3 loop reads CASSEAGGQYF. The CDR3 DNA sequence: TGTGCCAGCAGTGAAGCCGGGGGGCAGTATTTT.

V gene TRBV3-1 (or the pseudogene TRBV3-2) combines with J gene TRBJ1-3, with D tentatively TRBD1 (6 bases). Per germline, CDR1 LGHDT and CDR2 YNNKEL (reference sequence). The length of the CDR3 is 16 residues. Trimming cost V 1 base and J 3 bases, with 13 bases left between them. The CDR3 sequence is CASSQGSGAYGNTIYF. CDR3 sequence (DNA): TGTGCCAGCAGCCAAGGCTCAGGGGCTTATGGAAACACCATATATTTT.

This chain connects TRBV11-2 to TRBJ1-1; D is possibly TRBD1 (5 bases). Deletions cut 6 bases from V and 4 bases from J, with 12 bases between. Germline V gives CDR1 SGHAT, CDR2 FQNNGV. The length of the CDR3 is 13 residues. CDR3: CASRPGGGTEAFF. DNA for the CDR3: TGTGCCAGCAGACCCGGCGGGGGCACTGAAGCTTTCTTT.

The chain employs TRBV5-6 and TRBJ2-3; 14 nucleotides match TRBD2. Germline V gene lookup returns CDR1 SGHDT and CDR2 YYEEEE. The CDR3 has 16 residues. Losses at the gene ends were 4 bases for V and 9 bases for J; bases not matched to a gene: 10. For the CDR3, the DNA is TGTGCCAGCAGCCCGCCGACTAGCGGGGGGGCCTACACGCAGTATTTT. Translated: CASSPPTSGGAYTQYF.

The table lists this clone with a count of one. The V call is TRBV5-1, the J call TRBJ2-7; 9 bases map to TRBD2. The CDR3 runs 17 residues. Germline CDR1 is SGHRS and CDR2 is YFSETQ. The V and J ends lost 4 bases and 1 base, in that order; junction bases with no gene match: 12. The CDR3 sequence: CASSLHNSGGFSYEQYF. CDR3 sequence (DNA): TGCGCCAGCAGCCTACATAATAGCGGGGGCTTTTCCTACGAGCAGTACTTC.

V gene TRBV30 combines with J gene TRBJ1-2; D remains unclear. The V end lost 4 bases, the J end lost 5 bases, and 8 bases lay between the germline ends. The CDR3 length is 11 residues. Germline loops: CDR1 GTSNPN, CDR2 SVGIG (reference sequence). The CDR3 nucleotides are TGTGCCTGGAACTTTTTGTATGGCTACACCTTC. Its translation is CAWNFLYGYTF.

The chain employs TRBV7-9 and TRBJ1-5, with TRBD1 matching 7 bases. The J segment lost 2 bases and the V segment lost 5 bases, leaving 9 bases of the junction unmatched. The germline CDR1 and CDR2 sequences are SEHNR and FQNEAQ (reference sequence). The CDR3 has 16 amino acids. The CDR3 region has the DNA TGTGCCAGCAGCGCAGAAGTAACAGGGGGCAATCAGCCCCAGCATTTT. Residues: CASSAEVTGGNQPQHF.

The CDR3 DNA reads as TGTGCCACCGCATGGGGGCAGGGTTGGAATGAAGCTTTCTTT. The encoded protein is CATAWGQGWNEAFF. The chain joins TRBV6-5 to TRBJ1-1; D might be TRBD1 (6 bases). The CDR3 has 14 amino acids. Trimming shortened V by 10 bases and J by 7 bases, and 22 bases separated the two germline ends. Germline V gene data show CDR1 as MNHEY and CDR2 as SVGAGI.

V and J are TRBV29-1 and TRBJ1-1, with TRBD1 identical over 8 bases. J gave up 1 base and V 7 bases, and 5 bases lay outside the gene matches. The germline V gene has CDR1 SQVTM and CDR2 ANQGSEA. The CDR3 extends over 13 amino acids. CDR3 sequence: CSGHGQGNTEAFF. The CDR3 DNA follows: TGCAGCGGCCATGGACAGGGGAACACTGAAGCTTTCTTT. The full variable domain, completed using reference TRBV29-1 and TRBJ1-1, is SAVISQKPSRDICQRGTSLTIQCQVDSQVTMMFWYRQQPGQSLTLIATANQGSEATYESGFVIDKFPISRPNLTFSTLTVSNMSPEDSSIYLCSGHGQGNTEAFFGQGTRLTVV.

This chain connects TRBV27 to TRBJ1-5; possibly TRBD1 for D (5 bases). Germline V gene data show CDR1 as MNHEY and CDR2 as SMNVEV (reference sequence). V was clipped by 3 bases and J by 2 bases, with 11 bases between them. CDR3 length equals 15 residues. The CDR3 spells CASSFSLGGNQPQHF. Written as DNA, the CDR3 is TGTGCCAGCAGTTTTAGTCTAGGGGGCAATCAGCCCCAGCATTTT.

This sequence joins TRBV21-1 and TRBJ2-4; the table gives TRBD2 as D, unverified against the DNA. TRBV21-1 is a pseudogene locus. CDR3 length equals 17 residues. CDR3 residues: CASSAQSGRIAKNIQYF. The CDR3 coding sequence is TGTGCCAGCAGCGCGCAAAGCGGGAGAATAGCCAAAAACATTCAGTACTTC.

This chain uses TRBV7-9 with TRBJ2-7; 7 bases line up with TRBD1. CDR3 length equals 13 residues. Germline V lookup: CDR1 SEHNR, CDR2 FQNEAQ (reference sequence). Unmatched junction bases numbered 2, after V lost 3 bases and J lost 3 bases. Here the CDR3 reads CASSLGQIYEQYF. CDR3 nucleotides: TGTGCCAGCAGCTTGGGACAGATCTACGAGCAGTACTTC. Full variable domain (rest looked up from reference TRBV7-9 and TRBJ2-7): DTGVSQNPRHKITKRGQNVTFRCDPISEHNRLYWYRQTLGQGPEFLTYFQNEAQLEKSRLLSDRFSAERPKGSFSTLEIQRTEQGDSAMYLCASSLGQIYEQYFGPGTRLTVT.

J is TRBJ1-2 and V is TRBV5-1; 7 bases map to TRBD1. Looked up from germline, CDR1 is SGHRS and CDR2 is YFSETQ. With V trimmed by 3 bases and J by 8 bases, 10 bases remained unmatched. The CDR3 consists of 14 residues. The CDR3 reads CASSWGRQGGGYTF. DNA for the CDR3: TGCGCCAGCAGCTGGGGAAGACAGGGCGGGGGCTACACCTTC.

The chain joins TRBV6-5 to TRBJ2-5, with TRBD2 matching 10 bases. Trimming removed 6 bases from V and 3 bases from J; junction bases left unmatched: 4. There are 14 residues in the CDR3. Germline V gene sequence: CDR1 MNHEY, CDR2 SVGAGI. The CDR3 spells CASSKAGGKETQYF. For the CDR3, the DNA is TGTGCCAGCAGCAAAGCGGGGGGGAAAGAGACCCAGTACTTC.

The J gene is TRBJ1-5, the V gene TRBV27; D perhaps matches TRBD1 (5 bases). Trimming left V 4 bases short and J 4 bases short, with 14 bases between. The CDR3 totals 15 residues. Germline V lookup: CDR1 MNHEY, CDR2 SMNVEV (reference sequence). The CDR3 DNA follows: TGTGCCAGCAGTTCCCCGACGAACAGGAATCAGCCCCAGCATTTT. Amino acid sequence: CASSSPTNRNQPQHF.

J is TRBJ1-3 and V is TRBV7-2; 12 nucleotides match TRBD1. The V gene end was trimmed by 4 bases and the J gene end by 4 bases; junction bases not matched to a gene: 2. From germline, CDR1 is SGHTA and CDR2 FQGNSA. The CDR3 totals 15 residues. CDR3 DNA sequence: TGTGCCAGCAGCTGGGGACAGGGGGCCGGAAACACCATATATTTT. Its protein is CASSWGQGAGNTIYF.

The rearrangement links TRBV9 to TRBJ2-7; D is possibly TRBD1 (6 bases). Trimming took off 4 bases at V and 0 bases at J, with 14 bases between the two ends. CDR3 length: 15 residues. The germline CDR1 and CDR2 sequences are SGDLS and YYNGEE. The CDR3 bases are TGTGCCAGCAGCCCCCAGCTGGACAGCTCCTACGAGCAGTACTTC. Translating it yields CASSPQLDSSYEQYF. The full variable domain, its missing parts supplied by reference TRBV9 and TRBJ2-7, is DSGVTQTPKHLITATGQRVTLRCSPRSGDLSVYWYQQSLDQGLQFLIQYYNGEERAKGNILERFSAQQFPDLHSELNLSSLELGDSALYFCASSPQLDSSYEQYFGPGTRLTVT.

The chain is built from TRBV4-2 and TRBJ1-2; maybe TRBD1 (6 bases). The length of the CDR3 is 15 residues. The germline CDR1 and CDR2 sequences are LGHNA and YNFKEQ. The ends were cut back, 0 bases at V and 6 bases at J, with 14 bases in the middle. This chain's CDR3 is CASSQDPATGDGYTF. In DNA, the CDR3 is TGTGCCAGCAGCCAAGACCCGGCGACAGGAGATGGCTACACCTTC.

The chain uses TRBV7-6 and TRBJ2-2, with D possibly TRBD2 on 6 matching bases. Trimming pared 4 bases from V and 1 base from J, leaving 22 bases between. The CDR3 has 19 amino acids. CDR1 SGHVS and CDR2 FNYEAQ come from the germline V gene. The CDR3 sequence: CASSSDPLTGTVNTGELFF. The DNA for the CDR3 is TGTGCCAGCAGCTCCGACCCCCTGACCGGGACTGTGAACACCGGGGAGCTGTTTTTT.

The chain joins TRBV19 to TRBJ1-1; D uncertain. Germline assignment: CDR1 LNHDA and CDR2 SQIVND (reference sequence). V lost 7 bases to trimming and J lost 1 base, with 16 bases between them. This CDR3 spans 15 amino acids. CDR3 nucleotides: TGTGCCAGTACCGAAGGCACCTGGAGGAACACTGAAGCTTTCTTT. This translates into CASTEGTWRNTEAFF.

J is TRBJ1-5 and V is TRBV30; 8 bases agree with TRBD1. J lost 0 bases, V lost 3 bases, and 4 bases had no gene match. The CDR3 runs to 15 residues. Germline assignment: CDR1 GTSNPN and CDR2 SVGIG (reference sequence). CDR3 in amino acids: CAWSPGGRSNQPQHF. The DNA of the CDR3 is TGTGCCTGGAGCCCAGGGGGCCGTAGCAATCAGCCCCAGCATTTT.